What follows describes a single T cell receptor (beta chain). This clone's antigen is unknown. No base-level quality is on record; no much larger clone is a single base apart. From the germline V gene, CDR1 is SGHAT and CDR2 is FQNNGV. The CDR3 spans 15 residues, from the cysteine through the phenylalanine. The only DNA kept is the CDR3, 45 bases in frame from the first base. V is pared back by 3 bases and J by 7 bases, with 18 bases lying between the germline termini. This entry comes from a study of blood T cell repertoires in COVID-19 (dated by TCRdb to the early 2020s). In terms of the full investigation: Collaborator samples came from the United States, Italy and Spain and covered acute and convalescent phases of COVID-19. The material from the prospective study consisted of cDNA or gDNA derived from T cells, B-cell-depleted T cells, or PBMCs. The dataset comprised deeply sampled blood TCRbeta repertoires from subjects exposed to, actively infected with, or recovered from COVID-19. The repertoires were released in a freely available public database intended as a resource for research on the immune response to SARS-CoV-2. Samples were obtained from the ongoing ImmuneRACE study (first 160 participants) and from 1,000 to 1,500 subjects provided by 6 global collaborators. The sample metadata nearly always contained a de-identified subject ID, COVID-19 status, age in years and sex. HLA class I and class II types, where available, came from metadata supplied by the sample provider rather than from assay-based typing.

Findings and caveats that apply to the study as a whole: How much clinical and demographic metadata was included differed by source and by participant, and the metadata was provided uncurated.

TCRbeta CDR3 regions were amplified from genomic DNA by means of the immunoSEQ Assay, a bias-controlled multiplex PCR. Under the source paper's analysis protocol: Within the assay, amplification of reference gene primers was used to estimate how many nucleated cells each sample contained. To quantify the absolute abundance of each unique TCRbeta CDR3 rearrangement, sequence reads were collapsed and filtered. Productive Simpson clonality was computed per sample as the square root of Simpson's diversity index over productive rearrangements. Imported from immuneACCESS, the table was reduced by TCRdb to in-frame sequences with V and J called. These copies leave out some clones; in studies compared against another copy, an unresolved V gene accounts for under half, and the cause of the remainder is not known. That table is the source of V, J and clone size, and D and trimming were worked out from the DNA. The sample records tens of thousands of clones, around nine tenths of which are singletons. The ten biggest clones cover roughly 1.2% of the sample.

The collaborating institutions used their own protocols to collect whole blood in K2EDTA tubes. Collaborator samples were shipped for TCRbeta analysis as frozen whole blood, isolated PBMCs, or DNA extracted from either sample type. What was sequenced was peripheral blood. The rearrangement combines TRBV11-2 with TRBJ1-1; matching of 5 bases hints at TRBD1 as the D gene. This clonotype was sampled from a man aged 60-69 years with acute or convalescent COVID-19. This receptor has the CDR3 CASSFYLRDDGEAFF. The nucleotide sequence reads as follows: TGTGCCAGCAGCTTCTACCTCAGGGATGACGGTGAAGCTTTCTTT.